Each of the 16 T cell receptor beta chains below was sequenced from the same sample in a study of beta chain features in type 1 diabetes. Sequencing targeted expressed TCRB transcripts, as all isolated RNA had been reverse transcribed. Using immunoSEQ multiplex PCR, the repertoire was profiled, and TCRdb retains in-frame clones only, with some absent. The sample consists of about 360,000 clones, 10% to 15% of them appearing once. Sample: naive CD4+ T cells from blood. The receptors here all came from a man younger than 35 in good health.

This clone has just a few counts. The V call is TRBV5-1, the J call TRBJ1-4; D possibly corresponds to TRBD1 (5 bases). Germline V gene sequence: CDR1 SGHRS, CDR2 YFSETQ. CDR3 size: 14 residues. V was trimmed by 2 bases and J by 8 bases, leaving 13 bases between them. The DNA of the CDR3 is TGCGCCAGCAGCTTTGGCAGGGAAGGCGAAAAACTGTTTTTT. It encodes CASSFGREGEKLFF. Looking up the rest from reference TRBV5-1 and TRBJ1-4 gives the full variable domain: KAGVTQTPRYLIKTRGQQVTLSCSPISGHRSVSWYQQTPGQGLQFLFEYFSETQRNKGNFPGRFSGRQFSNSRSEMNVSTLELGDSALYLCASSFGREGEKLFFGSGTQLSVL.

The chain recombines TRBV29-1 with TRBJ1-4; TRBD1 aligns across 9 bases. The V segment lost 5 bases and the J segment 8 bases; nucleotides outside the gene matches: 9. Germline CDR1 is SQVTM and CDR2 is ANQGSEA. This CDR3 is built from 14 residues. CDR3 DNA: TGCAGCGTTTCCCGGGACAGGGTAAACGAAAAACTGTTTTTT. This gives the protein CSVSRDRVNEKLFF.

This clone has more than one count but fewer than ten. V usage is TRBV9 and J usage is TRBJ2-2; tentative D call: TRBD1 (6 bases). Germline CDR1 reads SGDLS; CDR2 reads YYNGEE. With 4 bases removed from V and 5 bases from J, the gap between germline ends came to 9 bases. CDR3 length: 13 amino acids. The CDR3 loop reads CASSSTGTGELFF. In nucleotides, the CDR3 is TGTGCCAGCAGCTCTACAGGGACCGGGGAGCTGTTTTTT.

This CDR3 is CASSLVGQGVSGYTF. DNA for the CDR3: TGTGCCAGCAGCTTGGTGGGACAGGGAGTGTCTGGCTACACCTTC. The J gene is TRBJ1-2, the V gene TRBV5-6; 9 nucleotides line up with TRBD1. After removal of 0 bases from V and 7 bases from J, the junction contained 7 bases not matched to a gene. Germline V gives CDR1 SGHDT, CDR2 YYEEEE. The CDR3 consists of 15 residues.

The chain combines TRBV15 with TRBJ1-3; D remains unclear. This CDR3 contains 16 residues. The germline gives CDR1 LNHNV, CDR2 YYDKDF (reference sequence). Trimming cost V 0 bases and J 4 bases, with 13 bases left between them. Here the CDR3 reads CATSRDLRGAGNTIYF. CDR3 nucleotide sequence: TGTGCCACCAGCAGAGATCTACGGGGTGCCGGAAACACCATATATTTT. The complete variable domain, with remaining parts taken from reference TRBV15 and TRBJ1-3, reads DAMVIQNPRYQVTQFGKPVTLSCSQTLNHNVMYWYQQKSSQAPKLLFHYYDKDFNNEADTPDNFQSRRPNTSFCFLDIRSPGLGDTAMYLCATSRDLRGAGNTIYFGEGSWLTVV.

This chain uses TRBV15 with TRBJ2-2; D call uncertain. CDR3 length: 14 residues. The V and J ends lost 0 bases and 6 bases respectively, with 8 bases between them. CDR1 and CDR2 from the germline V gene are LNHNV and YYDKDF (reference sequence). CDR3 sequence: CATSREFLSGELFF. Here the CDR3 DNA reads TGTGCCACCAGCAGAGAGTTCCTGTCCGGGGAGCTGTTTTTT.

The rearrangement uses TRBV5-6 and TRBJ1-5, with D possibly TRBD1 on 5 matching bases. V lost 0 bases and J 2 bases, leaving 12 bases between the germline ends. The CDR3 loop spans 16 amino acids. Germline V CDR1 and CDR2: SGHDT, YYEEEE. CDR3 DNA: TGTGCCAGCAGCTTGGCCGGTAGGGGTGGCAATCAGCCCCAGCATTTT. Encoded protein: CASSLAGRGGNQPQHF.

The rearrangement links TRBV4-1 to TRBJ2-1; D ambiguous. Trimming cost V 3 bases and J 5 bases, with 17 bases left between them. Germline V CDR1 and CDR2: MGHRA, YSYEKL. This CDR3 is built from 16 residues. The DNA of the CDR3 is TGCGCCAGCAGCCACGGTCCCCGGTCGGTCAACAATGAGCAGTTCTTC. It codes for CASSHGPRSVNNEQFF.

This clone turned up a few times. The rearrangement uses TRBV6-5 and TRBJ1-4; maybe TRBD1 (5 bases). The V end was cut by 2 bases, the J end by 7 bases, with 11 bases between. CDR3 length equals 14 residues. From germline, CDR1 is MNHEY and CDR2 SVGAGI. DNA for the CDR3: TGTGCCAGCAGTTACAGGGGAAGAGGTGAAAAACTGTTTTTT. Protein product: CASSYRGRGEKLFF.

The chain has TRBV6-5 and TRBJ1-2; TRBD1 might be the D (6 bases). The CDR3 loop spans 15 amino acids. Trimming shortened V by 6 bases and J by 2 bases, and 16 bases separated the two germline ends. Germline CDR1 MNHEY, CDR2 SVGAGI. The CDR3 DNA follows: TGTGCCAGCAGCCCCGGACAGATGATAAACTATGGCTACACCTTC. It specifies CASSPGQMINYGYTF.

The genes are TRBV7-2 and TRBJ2-7, with a possible D match to TRBD1 (5 bases). Germline lookup yields CDR1 SGHTA and CDR2 FQGNSA. V lost 1 base and J 6 bases, leaving 13 bases between the germline ends. This CDR3 region has 14 residues. CDR3 residues: CASSLGPQGLEQYF. The CDR3, as DNA: TGTGCCAGCAGCTTAGGGCCCCAGGGTCTCGAGCAGTACTTC.

The gene calls are TRBV11-2 and TRBJ1-1, with 7 nucleotides matching TRBD1. The V gene end was trimmed by 7 bases and the J gene end by 1 base; junction bases not matched to a gene: 6. The CDR3 spans 14 residues. Per germline, CDR1 SGHAT and CDR2 FQNNGV. For the CDR3, the DNA is TGTGCCAGCAATCAAGGGGACAGGAACACTGAAGCTTTCTTT. Translation: CASNQGDRNTEAFF.

The chain recombines TRBV29-1 with TRBJ2-2, with D possibly TRBD2 on 5 matching bases. Germline CDR1 and CDR2: SQVTM and ANQGSEA. The CDR3 covers 14 residues. V lost 4 bases to trimming and J lost 4 bases, with 13 bases between them. The CDR3 sequence is CSVGGIVSTGELFF. The CDR3 nucleotides are TGCAGCGTTGGAGGGATAGTGAGCACCGGGGAGCTGTTTTTT.

This chain joins TRBV6-5 and TRBJ2-7; the D gene is possibly TRBD1 (7 bases). This CDR3 has 14 residues. V shed 6 bases and J shed 6 bases, with 18 bases lying between them. The V gene's germline CDR1 is MNHEY and CDR2 SVGAGI. This CDR3 is CASSRGTADREQYF. The CDR3, as DNA: TGTGCCAGCAGCCGCGGGACAGCAGACCGCGAGCAGTACTTC.

The chain couples TRBV18 to TRBJ1-4, with 9 bases aligning to TRBD1. V lost 5 bases and J lost 4; bases outside the gene matches: 5. Germline CDR1 is KGHSH and CDR2 is LQKENI. There are 15 residues in the CDR3. CDR3 in amino acids: CASSTRTGVNEKLFF. For the CDR3, the DNA is TGTGCCAGCTCAACACGGACAGGGGTTAATGAAAAACTGTTTTTT.

J is TRBJ2-3 and V is TRBV5-4, with D perhaps matching TRBD1 (5 bases). Germline values: CDR1 SGHNT, CDR2 YYREEE (reference sequence). V lost 7 bases, J lost 4 bases, and 16 bases lay in between. The CDR3 has 14 amino acids. The CDR3 loop reads CASSRRGFADTQYF. The CDR3, as DNA: TGTGCCAGCTCACGAAGGGGATTCGCAGATACGCAGTATTTT.